A single sample is the source of the 16 T cell receptor beta chains below, sequenced in a study of T cells in Graves' hyperthyroidism and ophthalmopathy. RNA transcripts were the template for amplifying TCR beta CDR3 regions. The HTBI primer set drove a first-round RT-PCR of the TCR CDR3. TCRdb re-analysed the multiplex PCR reads in MiXCR, keeping a single row per CDR3 protein. The table records 350,000 to 500,000 distinct CDR3 sequences, roughly 13% of them present only once. Sequenced material: blood. The receptors here all came from a woman under 30 with Graves' hyperthyroidism.

This clonotype was seen ten or more times. The chain recombines TRBV7-8 with TRBJ1-1; D is uncertain. Trimming pared 2 bases from V and 7 bases from J, leaving 5 bases between. Germline V gene sequence: CDR1 SGHVS, CDR2 FQNEAQ. The CDR3 has 11 amino acids. CDR3 in amino acids: CASSLSGEAFF. The CDR3 DNA sequence: TGTGCCAGCAGCTTATCGGGTGAAGCTTTCTTT.

At least ten counts were recorded for this clonotype. The J gene is TRBJ1-1, the V gene TRBV20-1; D perhaps matches TRBD1 (5 bases). This CDR3 contains 12 residues. Per germline, CDR1 DFQATT and CDR2 SNEGSKA (reference sequence). The germline V and J ends were trimmed by 6 bases and 2 bases, with 10 bases remaining between them. CDR3 bases: TGCAGTGCCGACAGCCGCAACACTGAAGCTTTCTTT. Translating gives CSADSRNTEAFF.

This chain connects TRBV19 to TRBJ1-6; no reliable D call. The germline gives CDR1 LNHDA, CDR2 SQIVND (reference sequence). The CDR3 totals 14 residues. V was clipped by 3 bases and J by 9 bases, with 12 bases between them. CDR3 protein: CASSMRGPSSPLHF. CDR3 sequence (DNA): TGTGCCAGTAGTATGAGAGGGCCATCTTCACCCCTCCACTTT. Supplemented by reference TRBV19 and TRBJ1-6, the full variable domain reads DGGITQSPKYLFRKEGQNVTLSCEQNLNHDAMYWYRQDPGQGLRLIYYSQIVNDFQKGDIAEGYSVSREKKESFPLTVTSAQKNPTAFYLCASSMRGPSSPLHFGNGTRLTVT.

This clonotype was observed at least ten times. The DNA for the CDR3 is TGTGCCAGTAGTGCTTCACGGACAGGTTGGGACACTGAAGCTTTCTTT. It is translated as CASSASRTGWDTEAFF. This chain connects TRBV19 to TRBJ1-1, with 7 bases fitting TRBD1. The CDR3 totals 16 residues. Germline V gives CDR1 LNHDA, CDR2 SQIVND (reference sequence). V lost 5 bases and J lost 3; bases outside the gene matches: 12.

This clonotype was seen ten or more times. At one end the junction does not follow the germline gene, possibly because of a read error. The chain is built from TRBV28 and TRBJ1-2; no clear D gene. Germline V CDR1 and CDR2: MDHEN, SYDVKM. This CDR3 is built from 12 residues. The DNA for the CDR3 is TGTGCCAGCAGTTTGAGGTCAGATGGCTGCACCTTC. Protein: CASSLRSDGCTF.

In its sample, this clonotype was seen a few times. The chain has TRBV20-1 and TRBJ1-6; D perhaps matches TRBD1 (6 bases). Germline-derived CDR1 and CDR2 are DFQATT and SNEGSKA (reference sequence). With 5 bases removed from V and 6 bases from J, the gap between germline ends came to 14 bases. The CDR3 runs 14 residues. The CDR3 here is CSAPTGLRNSPLHF. CDR3 DNA sequence: TGCAGTGCTCCTACAGGGTTACGTAATTCACCCCTCCACTTT.

This rearrangement joins TRBV5-1 to TRBJ2-2; 7 bases map to TRBD2. Germline V gives CDR1 SGHRS, CDR2 YFSETQ. This CDR3 region has 16 residues. The J segment lost 9 bases and the V segment lost 3 bases, leaving 14 bases of the junction unmatched. In DNA, the CDR3 is TGCGCCAGCAGCTCTCGGGAGCGGGACGTCTCTAGGGAGCTGTTTTTT. Translation: CASSSRERDVSRELFF.

This clonotype appeared many times. The chain is built from TRBV9 and TRBJ1-5, with a tentative D call TRBD1 (6 bases). Germline V lookup: CDR1 SGDLS, CDR2 YYNGEE. V lost 2 bases, J lost 2 bases, and 11 bases lay in between. The CDR3 covers 15 residues. This chain's CDR3 is CASSVGTTGNQPQHF. Written as DNA, the CDR3 is TGTGCCAGCAGCGTCGGGACAACAGGCAATCAGCCCCAGCATTTT.

This clonotype has ten or more counts. V usage is TRBV12-3 or TRBV12-4 and J usage is TRBJ2-3; TRBD1 matches 7 bases. The CDR3 has 13 amino acids. With 3 bases clipped from V and 4 bases from J, the junction kept 1 base outside the gene matches. The CDR3 region has the DNA TGTGCCAGCAGTTTTACAGGGGCAGATACGCAGTATTTT. As protein: CASSFTGADTQYF.

The sample holds one count of this clonotype. This may be a read error: a much more frequent sequence differs by one nucleotide. V gene TRBV28 combines with J gene TRBJ2-1; the D is unclear. The CDR3 runs 12 residues. The germline gives CDR1 MDHEN, CDR2 SYDVKM. The ends were cut back, 4 bases at V and 10 bases at J, with 11 bases in the middle. The CDR3 sequence: CASSSPIFEQFF. The CDR3 nucleotides read TGTGCCAGCAGTTCCCCTATTTTCGAGCAGTTCTTC.

Many counts were recorded for this clonotype. The chain uses TRBV7-3 and TRBJ2-1; 9 bases match TRBD2. V dropped 1 base and J dropped 4; count of bases not matched to a gene: 8. The CDR3 is 17 residues long. Looked up from germline, CDR1 is SGHTA and CDR2 is FQGTGA. CDR3 nucleotides: TGTGCCAGCAGCTTAATATCGCGGGAGGGCCGGTACAATGAGCAGTTCTTC. It codes for CASSLISREGRYNEQFF. Drawing the rest from reference TRBV7-3 and TRBJ2-1, the complete variable domain is GAGVSQTPSNKVTEKGKYVELRCDPISGHTALYWYRQSLGQGPEFLIYFQGTGAADDSGLPNDRFFAVRPEGSVSTLKIQRTERGDSAVYLCASSLISREGRYNEQFFGPGTRLTVL.

This clonotype was seen many times. This chain joins TRBV6-1 and TRBJ2-7; 8 bases align to TRBD2. From germline, CDR1 is MNHNS and CDR2 SASEGT. J was trimmed by 1 base and V by 6 bases; bases with no gene match: 8. The CDR3 extends over 15 amino acids. The CDR3: CASRSGGNPSYEQYF. Here the CDR3 DNA reads TGTGCCAGCAGATCGGGGGGGAACCCATCCTACGAGCAGTACTTC.

The genes are TRBV20-1 and TRBJ2-5; 11 nucleotides match TRBD2. CDR1 is DFQATT and CDR2 is SNEGSKA in the germline V gene (reference sequence). The CDR3 totals 14 residues. The trim removed 5 bases at V and 4 bases at J, leaving 6 bases unmatched. CDR3 DNA sequence: TGCAGTGCTGAGACTAGCGGGATAGTAGAGACCCAGTACTTC. Translating gives CSAETSGIVETQYF.

A few counts support this clonotype. The chain employs TRBV7-6 and TRBJ2-2; TRBD2 matches 14 bases. The CDR3 is 18 residues long. V shed 4 bases, J shed 5 bases, and the junction held 9 bases outside the gene matches. Germline CDR1 is SGHVS and CDR2 is FNYEAQ. CDR3 nucleotides: TGTGCCAGCAGCTACCGGGGACTAGCGGGAGATGGGACCGGGGAGCTGTTTTTT. The encoded protein is CASSYRGLAGDGTGELFF.

At least ten counts were recorded for this clonotype. The CDR3 DNA reads TGTGCCAGCAGTTTCTTAGACAGAAATCAGCCCCAGCATTTT. Residues: CASSFLDRNQPQHF. This chain uses TRBV12-3 or TRBV12-4 with TRBJ1-5; D might be TRBD1 (5 bases). V was shortened by 3 bases and J by 4 bases, with 10 bases between the two germline ends. The CDR3 is made up of 14 amino acids.

The chain combines TRBV6-1 with TRBJ1-2, with a tentative D call TRBD1 (6 bases). V was clipped by 6 bases and J by 7 bases, with 18 bases between them. Germline values: CDR1 MNHNS, CDR2 SASEGT. The CDR3 length is 14 residues. The CDR3 sequence: CASSPAGETSGYTF. CDR3 bases: TGTGCCAGCAGCCCAGCAGGGGAAACGTCTGGCTACACCTTC.